Detailed here is one T cell receptor (beta chain). Its antigen is unknown. The ends were cut back, 0 bases at V and 2 bases at J, with 11 bases in the middle. CDR3 length: 16 amino acids. Germline V lookup: CDR1 MNHEY, CDR2 SMNVEV (reference sequence). This record comes from a study of cytomegalovirus exposure and HLA in healthy donors. A multiplex PCR was run with 60 Vbeta primers and 13 Jbeta primers. The repertoire was sequenced with immunoSEQ multiplex PCR; TCRdb's copy has only in-frame clones and lacks some. Among roughly 120,000 clones, 65% to 80% were seen once, and the ten largest hold 2.5% to 3.5%. Whole-study results and caveats: Accurate prediction of HLA-A and HLA-B alleles (for most subjects) was reportedly achieved from TCR beta sequences. Overall, approximately 150 TCR beta chains were annotated as cytomegalovirus-associated. Certain sequence variants were highly shared and formed a cluster, and this cluster was likely a sequencing artifact.

The receptor's source is a woman in her 40s in good health and CMV-seropositive. The sample was PBMCs. The V gene is TRBV27, the J gene TRBJ2-1, with D uncertain. In DNA form, the CDR3 reads TGTGCCAGCAGTTTATCGGTCAGGTACCCCTACAATGAGCAGTTCTTC. Encoded protein: CASSLSVRYPYNEQFF.